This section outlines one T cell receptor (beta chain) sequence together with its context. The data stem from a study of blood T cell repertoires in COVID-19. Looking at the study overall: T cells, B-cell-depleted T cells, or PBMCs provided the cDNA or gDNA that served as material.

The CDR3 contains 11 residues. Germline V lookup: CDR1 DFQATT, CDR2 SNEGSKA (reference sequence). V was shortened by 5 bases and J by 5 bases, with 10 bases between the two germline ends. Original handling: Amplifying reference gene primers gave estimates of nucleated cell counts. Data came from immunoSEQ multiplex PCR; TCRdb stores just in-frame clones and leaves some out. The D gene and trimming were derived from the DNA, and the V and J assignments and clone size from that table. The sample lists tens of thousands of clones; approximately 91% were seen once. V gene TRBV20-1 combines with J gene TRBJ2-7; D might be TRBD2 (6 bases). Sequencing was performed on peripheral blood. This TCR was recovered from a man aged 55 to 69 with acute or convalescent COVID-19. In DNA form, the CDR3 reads TGCAGTGCTGGGGACTGGGACGAGCAGTACTTC. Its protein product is CSAGDWDEQYF.